These 12 T cell receptor beta chains were all obtained from the same sample, sequenced in a study of T cell responses to AZD1222 COVID-19 vaccine. Using immunoSEQ multiplex PCR, the repertoire was profiled, and TCRdb retains in-frame clones only, with some absent. The table shows 110,000 to 150,000 clones, with around nine tenths occurring only once. Here the sequenced sample was peripheral blood, taken 28 days after the second AZD1222 dose. These receptor sequences come from an adult who received the AZD1222 COVID-19 vaccine.

The chain has TRBV19 and TRBJ1-6, with 7 nucleotides matching TRBD1. The junction had 8 bases not matched to a gene; V was cut back by 6 bases and J by 9 bases. This CDR3 contains 14 residues. Germline V lookup: CDR1 LNHDA, CDR2 SQIVND (reference sequence). CDR3 coding DNA: TGTGCCAGTAGCTTCAGGGGGAAACGTTCACCCCTCCACTTT. Translation: CASSFRGKRSPLHF.

The J gene is TRBJ1-1, the V gene TRBV2; D is ambiguous. CDR1 and CDR2 (germline): SNHLY, FYNNEI. V shed 8 bases and J shed 4 bases, with 8 bases lying between them. The CDR3 totals 11 residues. CDR3 nucleotides: TGTGCCAGCTTAGAGGCCACTGAAGCTTTCTTT. Translated: CASLEATEAFF. Looking up the rest from reference TRBV2 and TRBJ1-1 gives the full variable domain: EPEVTQTPSHQVTQMGQEVILRCVPISNHLYFYWYRQILGQKVEFLVSFYNNEISEKSEIFDDQFSVERPDGSNFTLKIRSTKLEDSAMYFCASLEATEAFFGQGTRLTVV.

The chain couples TRBV18 to TRBJ1-1; D is perhaps TRBD1 (6 bases). The CDR3 sequence is 15 residues long. The germline V gene encodes CDR1 KGHSH and CDR2 LQKENI. V was cut by 5 bases and J by 4 bases, with 17 bases left in between. DNA of the CDR3: TGTGCCAGCTCATCCTTTTCAGGGGAGATCACTGAAGCTTTCTTT. This encodes CASSSFSGEITEAFF. Combining the CDR3 with reference TRBV18 and TRBJ1-1 gives the whole variable domain NAGVMQNPRHLVRRRGQEARLRCSPMKGHSHVYWYRQLPEEGLKFMVYLQKENIIDESGMPKERFSAEFPKEGPSILRIQQVVRGDSAAYFCASSSFSGEITEAFFGQGTRLTVV.

This chain links TRBV6-5 with TRBJ1-6, with TRBD1 matching 7 bases. Germline lookup yields CDR1 MNHEY and CDR2 SVGAGI. This CDR3 is 15 amino acids long. V lost 2 bases and J lost 10; bases outside the gene matches: 8. The CDR3 DNA reads as TGTGCCAGCAGTTACGGGGAGGGGGCGCACTCACCCCTCCACTTT. Protein sequence: CASSYGEGAHSPLHF.

The chain links TRBV5-8 to TRBJ2-1, with 7 positions matching TRBD1. Germline trimming cut 2 bases from V and 8 bases from J; bases unmatched to any gene: 10. The CDR3 is 15 amino acids. The V gene's germline CDR1 is SGHTS and CDR2 YDEGEE. CDR3 region: CASSLGTEVLDEQFF. CDR3 nucleotide sequence: TGTGCCAGCAGCTTAGGGACAGAAGTTCTCGATGAGCAGTTCTTC.

V gene TRBV28 combines with J gene TRBJ2-7, with 9 bases that match TRBD1. The CDR3 is 15 residues long. Trimming took 7 bases from V and 4 from J; bases not matched to a gene: 11. CDR1 is MDHEN, CDR2 SYDVKM, per germline. CDR3 coding DNA: TGTGCCAGCACCTCAGGGGGACAGGGAAAATACGAGCAGTACTTC. Translated, it gives CASTSGGQGKYEQYF.

The gene calls are TRBV19 and TRBJ2-2, with TRBD1 identical over 9 bases. Germline CDR1 is LNHDA and CDR2 is SQIVND (reference sequence). The V segment lost 6 bases and the J segment 6 bases; nucleotides outside the gene matches: 2. The CDR3 length is 13 residues. The CDR3 sequence is CASRGTGPGELFF. DNA for the CDR3: TGTGCCAGTAGGGGGACAGGGCCCGGGGAGCTGTTTTTT.

The chain employs TRBV15 and TRBJ1-4; D possibly corresponds to TRBD1 (5 bases). Germline V gene lookup returns CDR1 LNHNV and CDR2 YYDKDF (reference sequence). V was pared by 5 bases and J by 3 bases, with 13 bases between. The CDR3 length is 15 residues. Here the CDR3 reads CATSLGAQPNEKLFF. The CDR3 DNA reads TGTGCCACCAGCCTAGGGGCGCAGCCTAATGAAAAACTGTTTTTT.

This chain links TRBV5-6 with TRBJ1-2; D is unresolved. The CDR3 covers 15 residues. The V gene lost 0 bases and the J gene lost 6 bases, with 15 bases spanning the gap. Germline CDR1 is SGHDT and CDR2 is YYEEEE. CDR3 loop: CASSLELGSLNGYTF. In DNA, the CDR3 is TGTGCCAGCAGCTTGGAGCTGGGATCGCTAAATGGCTACACCTTC.

The V gene is TRBV21-1, the J gene TRBJ2-5; no check of the table's D call, TRBD2, against the DNA was made. TRBV21-1 is recorded as a pseudogene. The CDR3 is 21 amino acids. The CDR3 here is CASSKGPAPSLAGVSQETQYF. For the CDR3, the DNA is TGTGCCAGCAGCAAAGGGCCGGCACCGAGTCTAGCGGGAGTCTCCCAAGAGACCCAGTACTTC.

This chain links TRBV10-1 with TRBJ2-1; 7 nucleotides match TRBD2. Germline V CDR1 and CDR2: WNHNN, SYGVQD (reference sequence). With V trimmed by 6 bases and J by 5 bases, 4 bases remained unmatched. The CDR3 is made up of 13 amino acids. CDR3 sequence (DNA): TGCGCCAGCAGCCCAAGCGGGGACAATGAGCAGTTCTTC. Its translation: CASSPSGDNEQFF.

The V and J genes are TRBV5-4 and TRBJ1-1; unclear D gene. Trimming removed 4 bases from V and 2 bases from J, with 3 bases in between. The germline gives CDR1 SGHNT, CDR2 YYREEE (reference sequence). The CDR3 runs to 11 residues. CDR3 sequence: CASSTNTEAFF. CDR3 nucleotide sequence: TGTGCCAGCAGCACCAACACTGAAGCTTTCTTT.